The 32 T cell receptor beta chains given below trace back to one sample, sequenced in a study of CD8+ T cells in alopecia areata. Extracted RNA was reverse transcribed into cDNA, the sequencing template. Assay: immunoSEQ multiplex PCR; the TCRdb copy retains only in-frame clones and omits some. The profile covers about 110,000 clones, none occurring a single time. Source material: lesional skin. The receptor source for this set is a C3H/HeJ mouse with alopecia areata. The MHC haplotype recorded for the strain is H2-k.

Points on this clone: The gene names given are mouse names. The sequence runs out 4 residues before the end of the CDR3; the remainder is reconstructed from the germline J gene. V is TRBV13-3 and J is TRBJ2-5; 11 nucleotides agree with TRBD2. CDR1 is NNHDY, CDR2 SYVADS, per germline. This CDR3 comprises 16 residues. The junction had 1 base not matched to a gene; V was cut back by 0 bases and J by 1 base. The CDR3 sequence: CASSDEGLGDQDTQYF. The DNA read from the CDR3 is TGTGCCAGCAGTGATGAGGGACTGGGGGACCAAGAC.

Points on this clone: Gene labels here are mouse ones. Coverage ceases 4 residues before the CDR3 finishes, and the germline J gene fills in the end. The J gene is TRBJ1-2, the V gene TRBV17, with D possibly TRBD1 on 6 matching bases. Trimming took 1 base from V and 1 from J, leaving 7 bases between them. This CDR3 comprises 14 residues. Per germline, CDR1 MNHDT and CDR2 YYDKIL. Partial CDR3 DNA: TGTGCTAGCAGTAGAGTCAGGGGAAACTCC. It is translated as CASSRVRGNS. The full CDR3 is CASSRVRGNSDYTF. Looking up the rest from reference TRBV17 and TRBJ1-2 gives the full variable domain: DTTVKQNPRYKLARVGKPVNLICSQTMNHDTMYWYQKKPNQAPKLLLFYYDKILNREADTFEKFQSSRPNNSFCSLYIGSAGLEYSAMYLCASSRVRGNSDYTFGSGTRLLVI.

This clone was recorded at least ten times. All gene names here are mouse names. The CDR3 DNA, read in part, is TGTGCAAGCAGCTCCAGGGGTAGTGCAGAA. Encoded protein: CASSSRGSAE. The complete CDR3 sequence is CASSSRGSAETLYF. The gene calls are TRBV16 and TRBJ2-3, with D tentatively TRBD1 (6 bases). The CDR3 is cut off 4 residues early in the read; its end comes from the germline J gene. Germline loops: CDR1 SGHSA, CDR2 FRNQAP. V was clipped by 4 bases and J by 0 bases, with 8 bases between them. This CDR3 is 14 amino acids long.

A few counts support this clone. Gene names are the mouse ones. The CDR3 loop is CASSLEDRGDSDYTF. CDR3 DNA (partial): TGTGCAAGCAGCTTAGAAGACAGGGGAGACTCC. The gene calls are TRBV16 and TRBJ1-2; 8 bases are shared with TRBD1. Read coverage stops 4 residues before the CDR3 terminus; the germline J gene supplies the remainder. This CDR3 contains 15 residues. J lost 3 bases, V lost 0 bases, and 3 bases had no gene match. Germline CDR1 SGHSA, CDR2 FRNQAP.

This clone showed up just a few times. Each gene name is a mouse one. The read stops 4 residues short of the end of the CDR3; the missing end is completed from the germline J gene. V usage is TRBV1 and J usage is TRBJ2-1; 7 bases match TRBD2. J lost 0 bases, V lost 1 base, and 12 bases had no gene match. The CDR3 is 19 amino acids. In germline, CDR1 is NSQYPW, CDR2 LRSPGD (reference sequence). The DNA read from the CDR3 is TGCACCTGCAGTGCAGTTTTTTTTGGGGGGAGGGATAACTATGCT. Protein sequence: CTCSAVFFGGRDNYA. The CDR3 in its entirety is CTCSAVFFGGRDNYAEQFF.

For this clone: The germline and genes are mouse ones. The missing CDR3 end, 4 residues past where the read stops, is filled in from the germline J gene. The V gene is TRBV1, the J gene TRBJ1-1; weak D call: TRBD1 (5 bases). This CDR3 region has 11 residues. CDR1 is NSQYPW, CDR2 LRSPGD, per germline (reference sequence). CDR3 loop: CTCSVREEVFF. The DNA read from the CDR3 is TGCACCTGCAGTGTCAGGGAA.

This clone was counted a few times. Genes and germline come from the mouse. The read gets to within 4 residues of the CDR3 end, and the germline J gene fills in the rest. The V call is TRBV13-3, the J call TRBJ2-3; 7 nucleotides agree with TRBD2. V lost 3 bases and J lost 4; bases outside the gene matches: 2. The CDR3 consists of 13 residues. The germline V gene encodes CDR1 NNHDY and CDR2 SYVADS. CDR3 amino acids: CASSGLGPETLYF. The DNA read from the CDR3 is TGTGCCAGCAGTGGACTGGGACCAGAA.

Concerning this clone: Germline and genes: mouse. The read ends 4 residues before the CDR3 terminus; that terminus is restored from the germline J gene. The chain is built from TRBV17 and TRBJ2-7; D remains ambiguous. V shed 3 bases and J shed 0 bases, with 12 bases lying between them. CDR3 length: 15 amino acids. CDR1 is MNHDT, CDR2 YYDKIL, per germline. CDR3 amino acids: CASSSLEINSYEQYF. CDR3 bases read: TGTGCTAGCAGTAGTCTGGAAATAAACTCCTAT.

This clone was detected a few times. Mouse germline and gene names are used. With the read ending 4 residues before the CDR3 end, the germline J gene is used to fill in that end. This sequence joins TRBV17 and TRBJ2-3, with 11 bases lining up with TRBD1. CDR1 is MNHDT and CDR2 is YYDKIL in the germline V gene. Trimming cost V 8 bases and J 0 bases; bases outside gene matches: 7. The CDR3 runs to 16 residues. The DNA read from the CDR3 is TGTGCTAGCGGCGGGACAGGGGGAAATAGTGCAGAA. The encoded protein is CASGGTGGNSAE. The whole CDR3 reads CASGGTGGNSAETLYF.

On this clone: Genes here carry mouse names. The DNA read from the CDR3 is TGTGCCAGCAGTGATACGAGGGGGCCCAACGAA. Translation gives CASSDTRGPNE. The full CDR3 sequence reads CASSDTRGPNERLFF. This chain joins TRBV13-3 and TRBJ1-4; 7 nucleotides agree with TRBD1. Read data end 4 residues before the CDR3 end; the end is taken from the germline J gene. V lost 1 base and J lost 3; bases outside the gene matches: 3. Germline CDR1 reads NNHDY; CDR2 reads SYVADS. The length of the CDR3 is 15 residues.

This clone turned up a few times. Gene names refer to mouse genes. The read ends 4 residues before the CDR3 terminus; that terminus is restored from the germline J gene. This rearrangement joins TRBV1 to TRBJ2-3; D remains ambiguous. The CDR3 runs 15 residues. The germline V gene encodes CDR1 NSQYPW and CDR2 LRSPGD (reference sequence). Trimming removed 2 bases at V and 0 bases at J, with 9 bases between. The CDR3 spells CTCSATQSSAETLYF. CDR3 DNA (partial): TGCACCTGCAGTGCAACACAATCTAGTGCAGAA.

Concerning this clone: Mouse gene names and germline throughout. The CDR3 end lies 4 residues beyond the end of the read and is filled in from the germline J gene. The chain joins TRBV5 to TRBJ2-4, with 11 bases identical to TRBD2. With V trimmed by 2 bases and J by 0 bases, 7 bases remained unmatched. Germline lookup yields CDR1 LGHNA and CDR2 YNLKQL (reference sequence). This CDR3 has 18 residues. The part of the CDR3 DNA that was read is TGTGCCAGCAGCCAAAGTCCCGGGACTGGGGGAAGTCAAAAC. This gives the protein CASSQSPGTGGSQN. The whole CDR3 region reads CASSQSPGTGGSQNTLYF.

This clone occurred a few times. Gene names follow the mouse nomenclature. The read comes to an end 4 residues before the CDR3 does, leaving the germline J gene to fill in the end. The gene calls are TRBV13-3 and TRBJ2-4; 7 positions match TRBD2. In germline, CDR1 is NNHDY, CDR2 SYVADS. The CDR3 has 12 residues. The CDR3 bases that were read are TGTGCCAGCAGTTGGACTGGAAAC. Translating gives CASSWTGN. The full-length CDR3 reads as CASSWTGNTLYF.

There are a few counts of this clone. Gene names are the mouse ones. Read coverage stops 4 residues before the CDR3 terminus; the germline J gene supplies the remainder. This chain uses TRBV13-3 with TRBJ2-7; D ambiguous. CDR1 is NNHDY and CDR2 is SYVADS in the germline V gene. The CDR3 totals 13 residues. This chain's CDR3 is CASSDREGYEQYF. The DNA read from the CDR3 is TGTGCCAGCAGTGACAGAGAGGGTTAT.

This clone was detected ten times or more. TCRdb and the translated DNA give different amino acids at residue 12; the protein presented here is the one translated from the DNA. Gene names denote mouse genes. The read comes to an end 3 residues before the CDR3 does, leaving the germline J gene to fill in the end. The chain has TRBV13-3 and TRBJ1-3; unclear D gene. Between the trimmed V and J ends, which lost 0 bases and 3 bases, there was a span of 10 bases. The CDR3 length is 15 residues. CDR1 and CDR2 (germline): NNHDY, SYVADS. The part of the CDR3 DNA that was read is TGTGCCAGCAGTGATGTCAGCTCTTTTGGAAATACG. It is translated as CASSDVSSFGNT. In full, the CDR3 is CASSDVSSFGNTLYF.

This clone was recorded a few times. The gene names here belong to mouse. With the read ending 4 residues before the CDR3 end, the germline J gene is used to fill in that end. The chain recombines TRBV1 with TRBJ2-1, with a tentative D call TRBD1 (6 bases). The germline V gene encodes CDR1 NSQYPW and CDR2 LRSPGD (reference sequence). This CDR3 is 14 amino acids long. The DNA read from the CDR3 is TGCACCTGCAGTGCACCTGGGAGGGGGGCT. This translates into CTCSAPGRGA. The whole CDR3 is CTCSAPGRGAEQFF.

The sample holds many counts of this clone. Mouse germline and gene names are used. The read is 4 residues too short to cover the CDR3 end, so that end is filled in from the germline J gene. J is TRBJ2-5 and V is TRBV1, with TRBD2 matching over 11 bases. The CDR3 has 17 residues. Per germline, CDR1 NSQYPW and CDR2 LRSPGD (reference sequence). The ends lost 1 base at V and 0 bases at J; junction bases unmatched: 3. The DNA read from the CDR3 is TGCACCTGCAGTGCAGGACTGGGGGGGGTTAACCAAGAC. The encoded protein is CTCSAGLGGVNQD. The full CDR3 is CTCSAGLGGVNQDTQYF.

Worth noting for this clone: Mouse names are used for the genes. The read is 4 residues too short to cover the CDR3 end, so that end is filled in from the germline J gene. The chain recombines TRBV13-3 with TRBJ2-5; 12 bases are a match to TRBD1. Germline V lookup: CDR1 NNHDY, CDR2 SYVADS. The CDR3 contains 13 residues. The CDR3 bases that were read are TGTGCCAGCCGGGACAGGGGGCCTGAC. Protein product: CASRDRGPD. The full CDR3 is CASRDRGPDTQYF.

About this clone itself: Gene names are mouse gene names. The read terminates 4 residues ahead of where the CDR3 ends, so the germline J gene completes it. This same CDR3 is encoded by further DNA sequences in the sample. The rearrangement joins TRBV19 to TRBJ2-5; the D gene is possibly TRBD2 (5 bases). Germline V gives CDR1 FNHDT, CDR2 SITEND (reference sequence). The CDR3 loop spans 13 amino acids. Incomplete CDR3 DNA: TGTGCCAGCAGTCTAACTGGAGAAGAC. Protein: CASSLTGED. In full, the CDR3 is CASSLTGEDTQYF.

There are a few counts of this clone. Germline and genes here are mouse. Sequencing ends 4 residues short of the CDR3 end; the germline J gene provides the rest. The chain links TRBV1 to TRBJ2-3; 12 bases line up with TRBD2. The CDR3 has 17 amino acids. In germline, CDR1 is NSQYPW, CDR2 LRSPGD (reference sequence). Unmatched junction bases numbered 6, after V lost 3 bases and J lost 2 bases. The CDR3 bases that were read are TGCACCTGCAGTGCCCGACTGGGGGGGCGCGTTGCAGAA. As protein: CTCSARLGGRVAE. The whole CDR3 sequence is CTCSARLGGRVAETLYF.

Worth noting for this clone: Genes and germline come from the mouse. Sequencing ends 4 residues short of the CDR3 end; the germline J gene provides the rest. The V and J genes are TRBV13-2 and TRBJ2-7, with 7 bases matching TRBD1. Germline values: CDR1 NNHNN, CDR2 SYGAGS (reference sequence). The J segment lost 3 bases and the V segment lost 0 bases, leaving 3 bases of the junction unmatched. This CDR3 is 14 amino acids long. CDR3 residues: CASGDANRGYEQYF. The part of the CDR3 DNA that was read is TGTGCCAGCGGTGATGCTAACAGGGGCTAT.

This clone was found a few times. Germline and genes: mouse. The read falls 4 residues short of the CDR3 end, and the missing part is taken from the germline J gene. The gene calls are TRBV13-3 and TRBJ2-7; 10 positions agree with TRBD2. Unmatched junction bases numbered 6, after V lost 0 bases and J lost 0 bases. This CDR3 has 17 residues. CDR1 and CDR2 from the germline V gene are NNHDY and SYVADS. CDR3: CASSDAADWGASYEQYF. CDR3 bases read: TGTGCCAGCAGTGATGCTGCTGACTGGGGGGCCTCCTAT.

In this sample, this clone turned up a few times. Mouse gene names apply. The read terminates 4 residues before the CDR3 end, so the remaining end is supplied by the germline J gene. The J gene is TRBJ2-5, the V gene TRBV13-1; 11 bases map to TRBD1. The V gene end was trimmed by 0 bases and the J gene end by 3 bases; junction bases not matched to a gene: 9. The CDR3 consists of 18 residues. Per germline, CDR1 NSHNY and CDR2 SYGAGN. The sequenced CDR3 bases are TGTGCCAGCAGTGATGTCCCGGGACAGGGGGTAGTTCAAGAC. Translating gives CASSDVPGQGVVQD. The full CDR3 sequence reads CASSDVPGQGVVQDTQYF.

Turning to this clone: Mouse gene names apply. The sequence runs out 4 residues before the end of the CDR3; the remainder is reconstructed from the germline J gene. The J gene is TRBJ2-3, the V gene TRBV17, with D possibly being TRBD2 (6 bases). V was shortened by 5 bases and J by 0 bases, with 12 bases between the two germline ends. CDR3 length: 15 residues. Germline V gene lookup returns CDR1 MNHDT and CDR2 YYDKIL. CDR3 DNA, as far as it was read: TGTGCTAGCAGTCGGGACTTTTCTAGTGCAGAA. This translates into CASSRDFSSAE. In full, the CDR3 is CASSRDFSSAETLYF.

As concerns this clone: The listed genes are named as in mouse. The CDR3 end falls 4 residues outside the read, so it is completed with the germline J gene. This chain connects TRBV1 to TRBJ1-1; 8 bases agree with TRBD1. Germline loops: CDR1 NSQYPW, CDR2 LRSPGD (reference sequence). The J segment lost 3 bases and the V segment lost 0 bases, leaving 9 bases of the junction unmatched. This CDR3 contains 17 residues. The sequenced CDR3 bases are TGCACCTGCAGTGCAGATCTGGGACAGGATCGAGACACA. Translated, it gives CTCSADLGQDRDT. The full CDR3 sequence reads CTCSADLGQDRDTEVFF.

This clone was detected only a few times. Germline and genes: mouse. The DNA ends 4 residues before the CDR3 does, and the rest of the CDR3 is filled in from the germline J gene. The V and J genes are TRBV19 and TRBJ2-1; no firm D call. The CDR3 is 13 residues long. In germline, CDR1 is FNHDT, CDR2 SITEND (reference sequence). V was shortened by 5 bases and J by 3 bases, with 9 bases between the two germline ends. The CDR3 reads CASSPQSYAEQFF. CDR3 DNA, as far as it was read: TGTGCCAGCAGCCCTCAGAGCTATGCT.

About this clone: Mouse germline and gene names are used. The sequenced CDR3 bases are TGTGCCAGCAGTATCGACCGGACTGGGCTTAACTATGCT. Protein sequence: CASSIDRTGLNYA. The entire CDR3 sequence reads CASSIDRTGLNYAEQFF. V and J are TRBV19 and TRBJ2-1, with TRBD2 matching over 8 bases. From the germline J gene comes the end of the CDR3, since the read stops 4 residues before it. V shed 2 bases, J shed 0 bases, and the junction held 7 bases outside the gene matches. CDR1 FNHDT and CDR2 SITEND come from the germline V gene (reference sequence). This CDR3 has 17 amino acids. The whole variable domain, filled in from reference TRBV19 and TRBJ2-1, reads GGIITQTPKFLIGQEGQKLTLKCQQNFNHDTMYWYRQDSGKGLRLIYYSITENDLQKGDLSEGYDASREKKSSFSLTVTSAQKNEMAVFLCASSIDRTGLNYAEQFFGPGTRLTVL.

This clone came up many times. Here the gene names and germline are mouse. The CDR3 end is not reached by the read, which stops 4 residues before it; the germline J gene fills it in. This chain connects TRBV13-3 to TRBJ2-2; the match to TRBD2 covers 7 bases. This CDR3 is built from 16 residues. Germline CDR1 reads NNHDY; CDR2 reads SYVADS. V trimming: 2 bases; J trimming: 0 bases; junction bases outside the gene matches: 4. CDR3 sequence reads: CASSEQDWTNTGQLYF. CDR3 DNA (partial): TGTGCCAGCAGTGAACAGGACTGGACAAACACCGGG.

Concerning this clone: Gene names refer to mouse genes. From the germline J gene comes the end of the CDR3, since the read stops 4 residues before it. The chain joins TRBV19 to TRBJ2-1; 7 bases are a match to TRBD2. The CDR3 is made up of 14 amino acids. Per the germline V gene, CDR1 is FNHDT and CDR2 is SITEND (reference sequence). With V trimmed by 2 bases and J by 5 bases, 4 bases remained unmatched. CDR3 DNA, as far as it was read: TGTGCCAGCAGTATGGGGGGGTCTCATGCT. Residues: CASSMGGSHA. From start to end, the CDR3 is CASSMGGSHAEQFF.

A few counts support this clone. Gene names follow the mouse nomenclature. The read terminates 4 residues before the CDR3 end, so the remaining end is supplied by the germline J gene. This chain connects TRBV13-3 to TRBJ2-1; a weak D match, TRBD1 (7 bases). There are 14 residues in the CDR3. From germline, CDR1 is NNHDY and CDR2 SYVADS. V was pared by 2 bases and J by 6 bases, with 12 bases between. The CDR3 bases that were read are TGTGCCAGCAGTGAAGGGGGCCGTATTGCT. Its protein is CASSEGGRIA. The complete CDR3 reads CASSEGGRIAEQFF.

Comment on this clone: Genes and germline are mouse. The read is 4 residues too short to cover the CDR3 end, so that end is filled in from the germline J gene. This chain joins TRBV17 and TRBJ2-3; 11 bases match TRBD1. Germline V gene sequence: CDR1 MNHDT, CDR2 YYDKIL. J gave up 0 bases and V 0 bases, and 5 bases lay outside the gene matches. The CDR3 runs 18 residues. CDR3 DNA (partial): TGTGCTAGCAGTAGAGATCCCGGGACAGGGGGTAGTGCAGAA. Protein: CASSRDPGTGGSAE. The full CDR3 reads CASSRDPGTGGSAETLYF.

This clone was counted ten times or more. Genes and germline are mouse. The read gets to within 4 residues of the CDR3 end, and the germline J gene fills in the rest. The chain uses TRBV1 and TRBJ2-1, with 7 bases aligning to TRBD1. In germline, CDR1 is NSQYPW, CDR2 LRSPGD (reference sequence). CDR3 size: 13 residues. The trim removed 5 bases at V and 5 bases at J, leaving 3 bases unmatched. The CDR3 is CTCSHRGDAEQFF. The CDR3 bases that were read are TGCACCTGCAGTCACAGGGGAGATGCT. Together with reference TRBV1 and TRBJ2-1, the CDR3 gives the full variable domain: VTLLEQNPRWRLVPRGQAVNLRCILKNSQYPWMSWYQQDLQKQLQWLFTLRSPGDKEVKSLPGADYLATRVTDTELRLQVANMSQGRTLYCTCSHRGDAEQFFGPGTRLTVL.